This entry lists 8 T cell receptor beta chains sequenced from one sample in a study of blood T cell repertoires in COVID-19. Sequenced by immunoSEQ multiplex PCR; TCRdb stores in-frame clones only, minus some. The sample carries 150,000 or so clones, 60% to 75% recorded once. Sequenced sample: peripheral blood. These receptors originate from a woman aged 70-85 years with acute or convalescent COVID-19.

V and J are TRBV7-2 and TRBJ1-1, with a weak D call TRBD1 (5 bases). V was pared by 4 bases and J by 14 bases, with 11 bases between. Germline CDR1 is SGHTA and CDR2 is FQGNSA. The CDR3 has 10 amino acids. This chain's CDR3 is CASSCRRDFF. CDR3 bases: TGTGCCAGCAGCTGTAGGAGGGACTTCTTT. The variable domain in full, with the rest retrieved from reference TRBV7-2 and TRBJ1-1, is GAGVSQSPSNKVTEKGKDVELRCDPISGHTALYWYRQSLGQGLEFLIYFQGNSAPDKSGLPSDRFSAERTGGSVSTLTIQRTQQEDSAVYLCASSCRRDFFGQGTRLTVV.

The chain couples TRBV12-3 or TRBV12-4 to TRBJ1-1; a possible D gene is TRBD1 (5 bases). The CDR3 spans 13 residues. The germline V and J ends were trimmed by 5 bases and 1 base, with 8 bases remaining between them. The CDR3 protein is CASSRTQNTEAFF. CDR3 nucleotide sequence: TGTGCCAGCAGTCGGACACAGAACACTGAAGCTTTCTTT.

This clone was picked up one time. V and J are TRBV19 and TRBJ1-1, with 9 bases that match TRBD1. This CDR3 comprises 16 residues. Germline V gives CDR1 LNHDA, CDR2 SQIVND (reference sequence). V was clipped by 3 bases and J by 4 bases; unmatched bases: 9. The DNA for the CDR3 is TGTGCCAGTAGTATGACCGGGACAGGGAAGGGCACTGAAGCTTTCTTT. Protein sequence: CASSMTGTGKGTEAFF.

The rearrangement joins TRBV6-6 to TRBJ2-5; no clear D gene. The CDR3 runs to 14 residues. CDR1 is MNHNY, CDR2 SVGAGI, per germline (reference sequence). V was pared by 7 bases and J by 1 base, with 13 bases between. This chain's CDR3 is CASTHPNSQETQYF. The CDR3 DNA follows: TGTGCCAGCACTCACCCGAACAGCCAAGAGACCCAGTACTTC.

The chain carries TRBV5-1 and TRBJ2-2; D might be TRBD1 (6 bases). The germline V gene encodes CDR1 SGHRS and CDR2 YFSETQ. The CDR3 sequence is 14 residues long. V gave up 2 bases and J gave up 5 bases, with 10 bases separating them. CDR3 nucleotide sequence: TGCGCCAGCAGCTTCGGACAGAAAACCGGGGAGCTGTTTTTT. This encodes CASSFGQKTGELFF. The variable domain in full, with the rest retrieved from reference TRBV5-1 and TRBJ2-2, is KAGVTQTPRYLIKTRGQQVTLSCSPISGHRSVSWYQQTPGQGLQFLFEYFSETQRNKGNFPGRFSGRQFSNSRSEMNVSTLELGDSALYLCASSFGQKTGELFFGEGSRLTVL.

This clone was detected once. The chain employs TRBV4-1 and TRBJ1-5; a possible D gene is TRBD1 (5 bases). The CDR3 spans 14 residues. Germline V CDR1 and CDR2: MGHRA, YSYEKL. The V gene lost 0 bases and the J gene lost 9 bases, with 12 bases spanning the gap. The CDR3 DNA is TGCGCCAGCAGCCAAGAGGTGGGGCGGGGGCCCCAGCATTTT. Amino acids: CASSQEVGRGPQHF.

The V call is TRBV19, the J call TRBJ2-2, with 10 bases identical to TRBD2. The germline CDR1 and CDR2 sequences are LNHDA and SQIVND (reference sequence). This CDR3 is 15 amino acids long. V was pared by 5 bases and J by 5 bases, with 5 bases of the junction left unmatched. The CDR3 DNA is TGTGCCAGTAGTGCTAGCGGGGGCTTAACCGGGGAGCTGTTTTTT. Translated: CASSASGGLTGELFF. Complete variable domain (other parts from reference TRBV19 and TRBJ2-2): DGGITQSPKYLFRKEGQNVTLSCEQNLNHDAMYWYRQDPGQGLRLIYYSQIVNDFQKGDIAEGYSVSREKKESFPLTVTSAQKNPTAFYLCASSASGGLTGELFFGEGSRLTVL.

This clone was seen only a few times. J is TRBJ1-5 and V is TRBV7-2; TRBD1 aligns across 8 bases. The CDR3 loop spans 13 amino acids. V lost 5 bases, J lost 7 bases, and 4 bases stayed unmatched. Per the germline V gene, CDR1 is SGHTA and CDR2 is FQGNSA. This chain's CDR3 is CASSRQGRQPQHF. The CDR3 bases are TGTGCCAGCAGCCGACAGGGGAGGCAGCCCCAGCATTTT.